Presented here are 24 T cell receptor beta chains from one specimen sequenced in a study of T cell responses to AZD1222 COVID-19 vaccine. Some clones are missing from TCRdb's copy, which holds only in-frame ones; the method was immunoSEQ multiplex PCR. The data hold under 200,000 clones, with 88% observed a single time. The material sequenced was peripheral blood, taken 28 days after the second AZD1222 dose. The receptor source for this set is an adult who received the AZD1222 COVID-19 vaccine.

The CDR3 is CASGPPSGIGTQYF. The DNA of the CDR3 is TGTGCCAGTGGACCCCCTAGCGGTATCGGGACCCAGTACTTC. The gene calls are TRBV25-1 and TRBJ2-5, with 7 nucleotides matching TRBD2. This CDR3 region has 14 residues. From germline, CDR1 is MGHDK and CDR2 SYGVNS. Trimming took 9 bases from V and 7 from J; bases not matched to a gene: 14.

The chain recombines TRBV29-1 with TRBJ2-3, with 12 bases aligning to TRBD2. Germline values: CDR1 SQVTM, CDR2 ANQGSEA. The CDR3 runs 15 residues. With 1 base clipped from V and 5 bases from J, the junction kept 4 bases outside the gene matches. CDR3 DNA sequence: TGCAGCGTTGAAGGACTAGCGGGAGTTGAAGATACGCAGTATTTT. It specifies CSVEGLAGVEDTQYF.

The chain is built from TRBV4-2 and TRBJ2-7; D gene uncertain. Trimming took off 0 bases at V and 0 bases at J, with 3 bases between the two ends. The CDR3 loop spans 13 amino acids. Germline V gene sequence: CDR1 LGHNA, CDR2 YNFKEQ. As DNA, the CDR3 is TGTGCCAGCAGCCAAGATGACTCCTACGAGCAGTACTTC. Amino acids: CASSQDDSYEQYF.

The chain recombines TRBV10-3 with TRBJ2-1; D is possibly TRBD1 (5 bases). Germline V lookup: CDR1 ENHRY, CDR2 SYGVKD. CDR3 size: 13 residues. V was shortened by 2 bases and J by 4 bases, with 6 bases between the two germline ends. Here the CDR3 reads CAISEQGYNEQFF. CDR3 bases: TGTGCCATCAGTGAGCAGGGTTACAATGAGCAGTTCTTC.

V is TRBV6-5 and J is TRBJ1-5; D is perhaps TRBD1 (6 bases). The CDR3 runs to 14 residues. Per germline, CDR1 MNHEY and CDR2 SVGAGI. V was clipped by 6 bases and J by 6 bases, with 15 bases between them. CDR3: CASSTGGGGQPQHF. CDR3 coding DNA: TGTGCCAGCAGCACCGGGGGGGGCGGTCAGCCCCAGCATTTT.

About this clone: The same CDR3 can be traced to other DNA sequences in this sample. V and J are TRBV3-1 (or the pseudogene TRBV3-2) and TRBJ1-5; D not certain. The CDR3 runs to 13 residues. The germline CDR1 and CDR2 sequences are LGHDT and YNNKEL (reference sequence). The ends were cut back, 1 base at V and 2 bases at J, with 3 bases in the middle. Written as DNA, the CDR3 is TGTGCCAGCAGCCAAGGGGGCAATCAGCCCCAGCATTTT. Translating it yields CASSQGGNQPQHF.

V usage is TRBV6-5 and J usage is TRBJ1-2, with D possibly being TRBD1 (6 bases). The CDR3 covers 14 residues. Per the germline V gene, CDR1 is MNHEY and CDR2 is SVGAGI. Trimming removed 0 bases from V and 8 bases from J, with 13 bases in between. DNA of the CDR3: TGTGCCAGCAGTTACTCATCGGGGGGGGCGGGCTACACCTTC. The encoded protein is CASSYSSGGAGYTF.

The V call is TRBV6-5, the J call TRBJ2-2; D is uncertain. CDR1 is MNHEY, CDR2 SVGAGI, per germline. V was clipped by 0 bases and J by 5 bases, with 13 bases between them. This CDR3 has 16 amino acids. The CDR3 is CASSYSFSPRTGELFF. As DNA, the CDR3 is TGTGCCAGCAGTTACTCGTTTAGCCCCCGGACCGGGGAGCTGTTTTTT.

This rearrangement joins TRBV7-2 to TRBJ2-7, with a tentative D call TRBD1 (6 bases). CDR3 length: 12 residues. Germline-derived CDR1 and CDR2 are SGHTA and FQGNSA. V was trimmed by 5 bases and J by 5 bases, leaving 10 bases between them. CDR3 loop: CASSLYRDEQYF. CDR3 DNA sequence: TGTGCCAGCAGCCTATACAGGGACGAGCAGTACTTC.

This chain uses TRBV27 with TRBJ2-7; 9 bases are a match to TRBD1. Looked up from germline, CDR1 is MNHEY and CDR2 is SMNVEV (reference sequence). This CDR3 spans 15 amino acids. With V trimmed by 5 bases and J by 4 bases, 9 bases remained unmatched. The CDR3 loop reads CASSAAGTGLYEQYF. For the CDR3, the DNA is TGTGCCAGCAGTGCCGCCGGGACAGGGTTGTACGAGCAGTACTTC.

The chain recombines TRBV30 with TRBJ2-1; TRBD2 aligns across 9 bases. V gave up 2 bases and J gave up 0 bases; unmatched junction bases: 5. CDR3 length: 16 amino acids. Germline V gene data show CDR1 as GTSNPN and CDR2 as SVGIG (reference sequence). The CDR3 spells CAWSRASGASYNEQFF. DNA of the CDR3: TGTGCCTGGAGTAGAGCTAGCGGGGCCTCCTACAATGAGCAGTTCTTC.

The chain employs TRBV28 and TRBJ2-2; 10 nucleotides match TRBD1. Germline CDR1 and CDR2: MDHEN and SYDVKM. This CDR3 spans 14 amino acids. V dropped 6 bases and J dropped 5; count of bases not matched to a gene: 3. The CDR3 DNA follows: TGTGCCAGCAGCAAGGGACAGGGGACCGGGGAGCTGTTTTTT. Amino acid sequence: CASSKGQGTGELFF.

V is TRBV3-1 (or the pseudogene TRBV3-2) and J is TRBJ2-5; no definite D call. This CDR3 spans 14 amino acids. Germline V gene lookup returns CDR1 LGHDT and CDR2 YNNKEL (reference sequence). Trimming removed 1 base at V and 9 bases at J, with 15 bases between. CDR3 in DNA: TGTGCCAGCAGCCAAGGTGAAGGGCATGGGGCCCAGTACTTC. It encodes CASSQGEGHGAQYF.

This rearrangement joins TRBV5-4 to TRBJ2-7, with D perhaps matching TRBD1 (6 bases). This CDR3 has 14 residues. V was clipped by 0 bases and J by 9 bases, with 16 bases between them. CDR1 is SGHNT and CDR2 is YYREEE in the germline V gene (reference sequence). The CDR3 is CASSLGGTTDAQYF. The DNA for the CDR3 is TGTGCCAGCAGCTTGGGGGGGACAACTGATGCGCAGTACTTC.

This chain links TRBV18 with TRBJ1-2; D is undetermined. Germline CDR1 reads KGHSH; CDR2 reads LQKENI. The CDR3 is made up of 15 amino acids. Between the trimmed V and J ends, which lost 1 base and 3 bases, there was a span of 12 bases. The CDR3 DNA is TGTGCCAGCTCACCACAGACCGGACGTGACTATGGCTACACCTTC. It codes for CASSPQTGRDYGYTF.

V gene TRBV19 combines with J gene TRBJ2-7, with TRBD2 identical over 8 bases. The CDR3 spans 14 residues. V gave up 6 bases and J gave up 2 bases; unmatched junction bases: 6. Germline V gene lookup returns CDR1 LNHDA and CDR2 SQIVND (reference sequence). CDR3 sequence (DNA): TGTGCCAGTAGGCCGGGAGGGTCGGCCTACGAGCAGTACTTC. Protein product: CASRPGGSAYEQYF. Full variable domain (rest looked up from reference TRBV19 and TRBJ2-7): DGGITQSPKYLFRKEGQNVTLSCEQNLNHDAMYWYRQDPGQGLRLIYYSQIVNDFQKGDIAEGYSVSREKKESFPLTVTSAQKNPTAFYLCASRPGGSAYEQYFGPGTRLTVT.

In this sample, this clone turned up once. This chain links TRBV18 with TRBJ2-7; D remains ambiguous. From germline, CDR1 is KGHSH and CDR2 LQKENI. V was trimmed by 3 bases and J by 5 bases, leaving 17 bases between them. The CDR3 is 15 amino acids. The CDR3 DNA reads TGTGCCAGCTCACCCGAGGACCCTAAGCGAGACGAGCAGTACTTC. Amino acid sequence: CASSPEDPKRDEQYF. Full variable domain (outside the CDR3, taken from reference TRBV18 and TRBJ2-7): NAGVMQNPRHLVRRRGQEARLRCSPMKGHSHVYWYRQLPEEGLKFMVYLQKENIIDESGMPKERFSAEFPKEGPSILRIQQVVRGDSAAYFCASSPEDPKRDEQYFGPGTRLTVT.

This sequence joins TRBV27 and TRBJ2-6, with D perhaps being TRBD1 or TRBD2 (5 bases each). This CDR3 has 15 residues. CDR1 and CDR2 (germline): MNHEY, SMNVEV (reference sequence). Trimming removed 3 bases at V and 4 bases at J, with 10 bases between. The CDR3 DNA reads as TGTGCCAGCAGTTTGTGGGGGTCCGGGGCCAACGTCCTGACTTTC. It encodes CASSLWGSGANVLTF.

This rearrangement joins TRBV27 to TRBJ1-1; 8 bases map to TRBD1. CDR3 length equals 14 residues. The germline CDR1 and CDR2 sequences are MNHEY and SMNVEV (reference sequence). V dropped 3 bases and J dropped 5; count of bases not matched to a gene: 5. CDR3 sequence: CASSFGRGLTEAFF. DNA of the CDR3: TGTGCCAGCAGTTTTGGCAGGGGGCTAACTGAAGCTTTCTTT.

V usage is TRBV2 and J usage is TRBJ2-7, with D tentatively TRBD1 or TRBD2 (5 bases each). Germline loops: CDR1 SNHLY, CDR2 FYNNEI. This CDR3 is built from 13 residues. Trimming cost V 10 bases and J 5 bases, with 18 bases left between them. The CDR3 is CATYGTSDDEQYF. The CDR3, as DNA: TGTGCCACATATGGGACCAGCGACGACGAGCAGTACTTC.

This chain connects TRBV30 to TRBJ2-7; 8 bases are shared with TRBD1. There are 17 residues in the CDR3. V lost 4 bases, J lost 0 bases, and 14 bases stayed unmatched. In germline, CDR1 is GTSNPN, CDR2 SVGIG (reference sequence). CDR3 bases: TGTGCCTGGACAGGGGGCTCGGGGAGCGGTTCCTCCTACGAGCAGTACTTC. Protein sequence: CAWTGGSGSGSSYEQYF.

The chain is built from TRBV9 and TRBJ2-3; D unresolved. Trimming stripped 4 bases from V and 2 bases from J, with 5 bases between. The CDR3 totals 12 residues. Germline values: CDR1 SGDLS, CDR2 YYNGEE. CDR3 DNA sequence: TGTGCCAGCAGCATATACACAGATACGCAGTATTTT. Translated, it gives CASSIYTDTQYF.

This clone has a single count. This chain links TRBV28 with TRBJ2-7, with D hard to call. The CDR3 extends over 12 amino acids. V lost 5 bases and J 5 bases, leaving 10 bases between the germline ends. The germline V gene encodes CDR1 MDHEN and CDR2 SYDVKM. The CDR3 DNA reads as TGTGCCAGCAGTCCCCTGCAGGACGAGCAGTACTTC. This encodes CASSPLQDEQYF.

V and J are TRBV28 and TRBJ1-5, with D uncertain. The germline V and J ends were trimmed by 4 bases and 5 bases, with 9 bases remaining between them. This CDR3 has 13 residues. CDR1 is MDHEN, CDR2 SYDVKM, per germline. The CDR3 loop is CASSYQQYQPQHF. The CDR3 region has the DNA TGTGCCAGCAGTTACCAGCAGTATCAGCCCCAGCATTTT.